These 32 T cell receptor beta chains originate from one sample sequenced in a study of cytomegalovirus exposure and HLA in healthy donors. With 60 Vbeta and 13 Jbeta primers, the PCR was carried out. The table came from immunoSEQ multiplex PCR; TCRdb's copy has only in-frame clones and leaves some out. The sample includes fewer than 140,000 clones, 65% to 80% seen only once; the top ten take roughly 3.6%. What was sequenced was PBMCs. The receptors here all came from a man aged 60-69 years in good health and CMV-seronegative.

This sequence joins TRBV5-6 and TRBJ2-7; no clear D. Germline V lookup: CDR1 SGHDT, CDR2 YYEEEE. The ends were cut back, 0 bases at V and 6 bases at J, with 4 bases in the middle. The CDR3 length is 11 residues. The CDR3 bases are TGTGCCAGCAGCTTGGGGCTCGAGCAGTACTTC. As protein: CASSLGLEQYF.

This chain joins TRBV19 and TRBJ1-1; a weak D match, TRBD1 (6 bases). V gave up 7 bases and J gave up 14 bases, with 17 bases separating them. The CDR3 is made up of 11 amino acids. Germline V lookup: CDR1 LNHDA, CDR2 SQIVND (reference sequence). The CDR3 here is CASMSTGRGFF. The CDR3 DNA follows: TGTGCCAGTATGTCGACAGGCCGTGGATTCTTT. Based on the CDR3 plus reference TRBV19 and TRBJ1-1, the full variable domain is DGGITQSPKYLFRKEGQNVTLSCEQNLNHDAMYWYRQDPGQGLRLIYYSQIVNDFQKGDIAEGYSVSREKKESFPLTVTSAQKNPTAFYLCASMSTGRGFFGQGTRLTVV.

The CDR3 sequence: CASSLLGGQGQPQHF. CDR3 DNA sequence: TGTGCCAGCAGCCTCCTCGGGGGGCAAGGTCAGCCCCAGCATTTT. The V gene is TRBV7-2, the J gene TRBJ1-5; TRBD1 might be the D (6 bases). CDR3 length equals 15 residues. Germline V gene data show CDR1 as SGHTA and CDR2 as FQGNSA. Trimming shortened V by 5 bases and J by 6 bases, and 17 bases separated the two germline ends.

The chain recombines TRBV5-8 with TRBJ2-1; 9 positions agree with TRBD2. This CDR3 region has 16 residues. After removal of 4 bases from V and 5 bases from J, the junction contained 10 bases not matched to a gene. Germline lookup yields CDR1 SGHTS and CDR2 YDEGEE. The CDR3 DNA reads TGTGCCAGCAGCAATGCACGACTAGCGGTCGACAATGAGCAGTTCTTC. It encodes CASSNARLAVDNEQFF.

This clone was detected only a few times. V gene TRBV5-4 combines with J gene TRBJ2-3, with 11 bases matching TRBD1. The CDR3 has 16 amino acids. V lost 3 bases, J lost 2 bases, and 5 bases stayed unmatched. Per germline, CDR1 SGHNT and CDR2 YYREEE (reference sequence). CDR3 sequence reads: CASSSGTGGFTDTQYF. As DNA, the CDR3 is TGTGCCAGCAGCTCGGGGACAGGGGGATTCACAGATACGCAGTATTTT.

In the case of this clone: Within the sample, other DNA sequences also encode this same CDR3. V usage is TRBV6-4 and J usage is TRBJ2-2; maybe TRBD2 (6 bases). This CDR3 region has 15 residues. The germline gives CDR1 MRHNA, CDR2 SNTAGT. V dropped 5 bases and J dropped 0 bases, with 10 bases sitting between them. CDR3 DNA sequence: TGTGCCAGCAGTCCGGGACTCCCGAACACCGGGGAGCTGTTTTTT. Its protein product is CASSPGLPNTGELFF.

For the CDR3, the DNA is TGTGCCAGCAGCTTAGGCGGCAGCTCTGGAAACACCATATATTTT. Translating gives CASSLGGSSGNTIYF. The chain couples TRBV7-3 to TRBJ1-3; D not resolved. The CDR3 has 15 amino acids. Trimming removed 2 bases at V and 0 bases at J, with 8 bases between. Germline CDR1 is SGHTA and CDR2 is FQGTGA.

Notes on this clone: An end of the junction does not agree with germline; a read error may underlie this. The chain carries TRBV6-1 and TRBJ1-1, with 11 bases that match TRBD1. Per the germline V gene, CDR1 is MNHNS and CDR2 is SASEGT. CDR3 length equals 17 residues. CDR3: CASSEDGTGGQNTEAFF. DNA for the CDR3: TGTGCTAGCAGTGAAGACGGGACAGGGGGGCAGAACACTGAAGCTTTCTTT.

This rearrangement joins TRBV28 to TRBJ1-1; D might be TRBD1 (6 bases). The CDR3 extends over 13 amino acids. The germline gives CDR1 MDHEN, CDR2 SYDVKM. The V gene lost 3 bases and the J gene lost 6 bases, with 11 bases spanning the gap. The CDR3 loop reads CASSLQGWPEAFF. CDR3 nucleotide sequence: TGTGCCAGCAGTTTGCAGGGGTGGCCTGAAGCTTTCTTT.

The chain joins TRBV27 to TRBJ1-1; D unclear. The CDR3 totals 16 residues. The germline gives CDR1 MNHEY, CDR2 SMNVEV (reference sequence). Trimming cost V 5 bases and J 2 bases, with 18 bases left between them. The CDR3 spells CASSPPPRRLNTEAFF. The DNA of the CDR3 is TGTGCCAGCAGTCCACCCCCGCGGAGATTAAACACTGAAGCTTTCTTT.

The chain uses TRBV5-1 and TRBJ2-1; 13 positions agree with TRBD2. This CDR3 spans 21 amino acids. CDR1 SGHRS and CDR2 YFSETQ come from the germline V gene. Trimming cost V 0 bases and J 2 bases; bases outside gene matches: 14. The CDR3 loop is CASSLGLTSGGPDSPYNEQFF. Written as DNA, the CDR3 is TGCGCCAGCAGCTTGGGGTTGACTAGCGGGGGGCCAGATTCTCCCTACAATGAGCAGTTCTTC.

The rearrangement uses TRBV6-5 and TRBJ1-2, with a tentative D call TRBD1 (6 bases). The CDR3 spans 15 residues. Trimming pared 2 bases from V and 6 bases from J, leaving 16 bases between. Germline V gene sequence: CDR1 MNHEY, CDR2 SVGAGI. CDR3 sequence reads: CASSYRNNRVHGYTF. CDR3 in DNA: TGTGCCAGCAGTTACCGAAATAACAGGGTTCATGGCTACACCTTC.

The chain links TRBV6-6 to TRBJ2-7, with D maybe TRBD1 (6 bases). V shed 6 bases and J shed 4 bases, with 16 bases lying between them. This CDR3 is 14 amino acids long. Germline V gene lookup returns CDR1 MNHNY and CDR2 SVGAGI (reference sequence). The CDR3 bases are TGTGCCAGCAGCCCACCCGTGGACAGTTACGAGCAGTACTTC. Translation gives CASSPPVDSYEQYF.

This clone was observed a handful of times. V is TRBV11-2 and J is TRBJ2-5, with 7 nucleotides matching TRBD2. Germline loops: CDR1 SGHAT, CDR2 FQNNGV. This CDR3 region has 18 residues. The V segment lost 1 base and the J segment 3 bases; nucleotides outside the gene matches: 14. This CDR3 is CASSLVGSGPPSEETQYF. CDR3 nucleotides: TGTGCCAGCAGCTTAGTTGGTAGCGGGCCCCCTTCGGAAGAGACCCAGTACTTC. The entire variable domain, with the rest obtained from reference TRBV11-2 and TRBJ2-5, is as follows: EAGVAQSPRYKIIEKRQSVAFWCNPISGHATLYWYQQILGQGPKLLIQFQNNGVVDDSQLPKDRFSAERLKGVDSTLKIQPAKLEDSAVYLCASSLVGSGPPSEETQYFGPGTRLLVL.

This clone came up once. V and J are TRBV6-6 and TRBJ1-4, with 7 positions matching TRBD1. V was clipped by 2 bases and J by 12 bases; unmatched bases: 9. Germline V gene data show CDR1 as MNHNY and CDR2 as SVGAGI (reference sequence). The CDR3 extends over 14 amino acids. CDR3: CASSYAQGDLELFF. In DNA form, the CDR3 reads TGTGCCAGCAGTTACGCCCAGGGGGATCTGGAACTGTTTTTT.

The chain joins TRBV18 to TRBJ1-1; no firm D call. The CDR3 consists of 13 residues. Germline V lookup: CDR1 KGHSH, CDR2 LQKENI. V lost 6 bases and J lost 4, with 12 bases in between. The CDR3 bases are TGTGCCAGCTCCTCAGACACCTCCACTGAAGCTTTCTTT. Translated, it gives CASSSDTSTEAFF.

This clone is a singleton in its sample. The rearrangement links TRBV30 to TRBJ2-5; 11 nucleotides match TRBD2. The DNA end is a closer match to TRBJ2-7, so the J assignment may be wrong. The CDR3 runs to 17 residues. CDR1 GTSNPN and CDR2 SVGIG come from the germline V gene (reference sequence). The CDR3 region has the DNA TGTGCCTGGAAAGGTGAGGTCGGGACTAGCGGCTCCTACGAGCAGTACTTC. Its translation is CAWKGEVGTSGSYEQYF.

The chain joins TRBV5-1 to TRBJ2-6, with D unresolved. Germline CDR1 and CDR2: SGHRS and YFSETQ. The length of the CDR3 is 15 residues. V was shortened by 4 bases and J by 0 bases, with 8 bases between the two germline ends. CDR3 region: CASSREASGANVLTF. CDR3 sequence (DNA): TGCGCCAGCAGCCGTGAAGCCTCTGGGGCCAACGTCCTGACTTTC.

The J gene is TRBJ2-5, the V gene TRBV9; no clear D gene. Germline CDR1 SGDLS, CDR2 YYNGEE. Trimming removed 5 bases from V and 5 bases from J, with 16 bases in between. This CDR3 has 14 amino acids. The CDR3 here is CASSISPAVETQYF. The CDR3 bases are TGTGCCAGCAGTATTAGCCCCGCTGTGGAGACCCAGTACTTC.

CDR3 sequence reads: CASSSKIDSGNTIYF. The CDR3 bases are TGTGCCAGCAGCTCTAAAATTGACTCTGGAAACACCATATATTTT. V and J are TRBV5-4 and TRBJ1-3; no clear D gene. Trimming shortened V by 3 bases and J by 0 bases, and 10 bases separated the two germline ends. Germline V CDR1 and CDR2: SGHNT, YYREEE (reference sequence). This CDR3 spans 15 amino acids. The entire variable domain, with the rest obtained from reference TRBV5-4 and TRBJ1-3, is as follows: ETGVTQSPTHLIKTRGQQVTLRCSSQSGHNTVSWYQQALGQGPQFIFQYYREEENGRGNFPPRFSGLQFPNYSSELNVNALELDDSALYLCASSSKIDSGNTIYFGEGSWLTVV.

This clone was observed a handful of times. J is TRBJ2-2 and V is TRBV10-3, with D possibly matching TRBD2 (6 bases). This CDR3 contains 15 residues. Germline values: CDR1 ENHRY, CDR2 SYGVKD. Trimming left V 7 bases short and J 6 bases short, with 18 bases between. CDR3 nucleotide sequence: TGTGCCATCACGGGGGACGGGGTCTATTCCGGGGAGCTGTTTTTT. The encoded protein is CAITGDGVYSGELFF.

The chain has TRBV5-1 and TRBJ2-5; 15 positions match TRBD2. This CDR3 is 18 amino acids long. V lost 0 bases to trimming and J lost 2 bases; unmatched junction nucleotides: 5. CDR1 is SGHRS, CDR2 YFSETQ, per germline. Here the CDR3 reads CASSLVGTSGGPQETQYF. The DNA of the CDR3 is TGCGCCAGCAGCTTGGTAGGGACTAGCGGGGGGCCTCAAGAGACCCAGTACTTC.

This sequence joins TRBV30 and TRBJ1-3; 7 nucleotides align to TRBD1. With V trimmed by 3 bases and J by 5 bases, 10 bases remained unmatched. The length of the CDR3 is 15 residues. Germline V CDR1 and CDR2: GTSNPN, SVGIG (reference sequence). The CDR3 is CAWSFTQGVRNTIYF. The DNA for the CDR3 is TGTGCCTGGAGCTTCACCCAGGGGGTCCGAAACACCATATATTTT.

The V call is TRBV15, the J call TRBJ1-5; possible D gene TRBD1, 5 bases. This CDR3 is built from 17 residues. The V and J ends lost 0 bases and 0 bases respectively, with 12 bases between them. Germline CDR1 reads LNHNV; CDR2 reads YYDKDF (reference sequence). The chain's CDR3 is CATSRDPLGLSNQPQHF. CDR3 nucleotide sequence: TGTGCCACCAGCAGAGACCCCCTGGGGCTTAGCAATCAGCCCCAGCATTTT.

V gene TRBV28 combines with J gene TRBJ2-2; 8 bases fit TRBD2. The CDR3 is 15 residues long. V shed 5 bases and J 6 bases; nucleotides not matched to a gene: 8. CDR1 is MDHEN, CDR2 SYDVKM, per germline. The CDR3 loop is CASSVPGLGAGELFF. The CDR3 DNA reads TGTGCCAGCAGTGTACCGGGACTAGGGGCCGGGGAGCTGTTTTTT.

CDR3: CATSAGLSYEQYF. DNA of the CDR3: TGTGCCACCTCTGCGGGCCTCTCCTACGAGCAGTACTTC. V usage is TRBV5-7 and J usage is TRBJ2-7; perhaps TRBD2 as D (5 bases). TRBV5-7 is marked as an open reading frame, function uncertain. This CDR3 is 13 amino acids long. Trimming removed 9 bases from V and 0 bases from J, with 13 bases in between.

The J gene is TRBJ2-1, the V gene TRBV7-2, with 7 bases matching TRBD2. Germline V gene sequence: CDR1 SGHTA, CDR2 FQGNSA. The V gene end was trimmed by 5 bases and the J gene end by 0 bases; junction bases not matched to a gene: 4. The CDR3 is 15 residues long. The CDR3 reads CASSRDYGSYNEQFF. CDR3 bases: TGTGCCAGCAGCCGGGACTATGGCTCCTACAATGAGCAGTTCTTC.

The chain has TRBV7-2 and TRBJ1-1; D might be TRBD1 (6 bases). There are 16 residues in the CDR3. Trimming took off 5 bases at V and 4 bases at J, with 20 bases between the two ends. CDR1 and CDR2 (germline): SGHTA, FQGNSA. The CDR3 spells CASSLHMAGGATEAFF. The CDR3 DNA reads TGTGCCAGCAGCCTACATATGGCGGGGGGCGCCACTGAAGCTTTCTTT.

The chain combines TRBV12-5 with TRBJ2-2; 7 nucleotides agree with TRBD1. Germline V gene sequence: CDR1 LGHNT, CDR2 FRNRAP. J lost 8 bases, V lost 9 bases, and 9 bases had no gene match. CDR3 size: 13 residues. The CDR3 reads CASRTGGKGELFF. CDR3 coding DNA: TGTGCTAGCCGGACAGGTGGGAAAGGGGAGCTGTTTTTT.

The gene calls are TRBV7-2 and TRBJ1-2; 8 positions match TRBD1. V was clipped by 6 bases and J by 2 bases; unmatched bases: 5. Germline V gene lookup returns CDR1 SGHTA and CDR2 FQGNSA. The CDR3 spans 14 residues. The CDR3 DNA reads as TGTGCCAGCAGGGCATCAGGGGGCAACTATGGCTACACCTTC. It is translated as CASRASGGNYGYTF. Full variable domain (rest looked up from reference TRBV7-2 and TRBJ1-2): GAGVSQSPSNKVTEKGKDVELRCDPISGHTALYWYRQSLGQGLEFLIYFQGNSAPDKSGLPSDRFSAERTGGSVSTLTIQRTQQEDSAVYLCASRASGGNYGYTFGSGTRLTVV.

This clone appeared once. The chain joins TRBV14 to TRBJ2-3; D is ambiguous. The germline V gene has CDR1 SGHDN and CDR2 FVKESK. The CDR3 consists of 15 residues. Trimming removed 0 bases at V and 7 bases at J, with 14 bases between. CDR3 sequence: CASSQDRLSRNTQYF. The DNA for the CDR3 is TGTGCCAGCAGCCAAGATCGACTGAGCCGTAATACGCAGTATTTT.

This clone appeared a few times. This CDR3 reads CASSQDKGGAADTQYF. The DNA for the CDR3 is TGCGCCAGCAGCCAAGATAAAGGGGGGGCGGCAGATACGCAGTATTTT. The J gene is TRBJ2-3, the V gene TRBV4-1; D is perhaps TRBD2 (7 bases). V was cut by 0 bases and J by 4 bases, with 14 bases left in between. This CDR3 is 16 amino acids long. The germline CDR1 and CDR2 sequences are MGHRA and YSYEKL.